A single sample is the source of the 4 T cell receptor beta chains below, sequenced in a study of cytomegalovirus exposure and HLA in healthy donors. The PCR had 60 Vbeta and 13 Jbeta primers. The table came from immunoSEQ multiplex PCR; TCRdb's copy has only in-frame clones and leaves some out. The sample lists about 140,000 clones; roughly three quarters were seen once. The sample comprised PBMCs. The receptors derive from a woman in her 30s in good health and CMV-seronegative.

J is TRBJ2-3 and V is TRBV19, with 9 bases fitting TRBD2. Trimming removed 7 bases from V and 0 bases from J; junction bases left unmatched: 5. The CDR3 runs to 15 residues. In germline, CDR1 is LNHDA, CDR2 SQIVND (reference sequence). CDR3 nucleotide sequence: TGTGCCAGTACCGAGACTAGCGGTAGCACAGATACGCAGTATTTT. It yields the protein CASTETSGSTDTQYF.

This rearrangement joins TRBV14 to TRBJ2-3; 9 bases are shared with TRBD2. Unmatched junction bases numbered 3, after V lost 4 bases and J lost 1 base. The germline CDR1 and CDR2 sequences are SGHDN and FVKESK. The CDR3 is 15 amino acids. This CDR3 reads CASSRAGGRTDTQYF. The CDR3 DNA reads TGTGCCAGCAGCCGAGCGGGGGGCCGCACAGATACGCAGTATTTT. The full variable domain, with the rest looked up from reference TRBV14 and TRBJ2-3, is EAGVTQFPSHSVIEKGQTVTLRCDPISGHDNLYWYRRVMGKEIKFLLHFVKESKQDESGMPNNRFLAERTGGTYSTLKVQPAELEDSGVYFCASSRAGGRTDTQYFGPGTRLTVL.

This sequence joins TRBV7-3 and TRBJ2-3; TRBD2 aligns across 11 bases. This CDR3 has 16 amino acids. CDR1 and CDR2 (germline): SGHTA, FQGTGA. J gave up 3 bases and V 3 bases, and 5 bases lay outside the gene matches. The CDR3 nucleotides are TGTGCCAGCAGCTTTAGCGGGGGGGTTGGTACAGATACGCAGTATTTT. Its translation is CASSFSGGVGTDTQYF.

The chain employs TRBV7-9 and TRBJ1-5, with 7 bases identical to TRBD1. The V gene end was trimmed by 5 bases and the J gene end by 5 bases; junction bases not matched to a gene: 12. This CDR3 contains 16 residues. Germline V CDR1 and CDR2: SEHNR, FQNEAQ (reference sequence). The CDR3 sequence: CASSRGQEEGDQPQHF. CDR3 sequence (DNA): TGTGCCAGCAGCCGAGGACAGGAGGAAGGTGATCAGCCCCAGCATTTT.